The 2 T cell receptor beta chains below come from one sample, sequenced in a study of cytomegalovirus exposure and HLA in healthy donors. The PCR ran on 60 Vbeta and 13 Jbeta primers. TCRdb's table, derived via immunoSEQ multiplex PCR, lists solely in-frame clones and lacks some. The sample records under 150,000 clones, 70% to 80% being singletons. Sequenced sample: PBMCs. The source is a woman aged 40-49 years in good health and CMV-seropositive.

The CDR3 nucleotides read TGCGCCAGCAGCCAGGAAACAGGGGGGAGCTCCTATAATTCACCCCTCCACTTT. It yields the protein CASSQETGGSSYNSPLHF. The gene calls are TRBV4-1 and TRBJ1-6; 8 nucleotides match TRBD1. V shed 3 bases and J 0 bases; nucleotides not matched to a gene: 7. The CDR3 sequence is 18 residues long. The V gene's germline CDR1 is MGHRA and CDR2 YSYEKL.

V is TRBV9 and J is TRBJ1-2, with 7 nucleotides matching TRBD1. Trimming took 0 bases from V and 4 from J; bases not matched to a gene: 6. There are 15 residues in the CDR3. CDR1 and CDR2 (germline): SGDLS, YYNGEE. Here the CDR3 DNA reads TGTGCCAGCAGCGTAGGACAGGGCTTTTCCTATGGCTACACCTTC. Translated, it gives CASSVGQGFSYGYTF.